This is a list of T cell receptor beta chains from one sample in a study of prognosis after radiotherapy for stage I lung cancer. MiXCR was run by TCRdb on the multiplex PCR reads, yielding one entry per CDR3 protein. The table has approximately 20,000 distinct CDR3 sequences, roughly 28% seen once. Sequencing used PBMCs, obtained before or after stereotactic body radiation therapy (not recorded which). These receptors were collected from a donor of 50 years or more with non-small cell lung cancer. CDR3s include the opening cysteine and the closing phenylalanine or tryptophan. Each record gives: D gene, V gene, clone size, J gene, CDR3 protein, CDR3 DNA. D genes are given only for firm matches. Clone size is not always given. Where it is, it says once, few, many or a class for expanded clones.

-	TRBV5-4	many	TRBJ2-1	CASSERPNNEQFF	TGTGCCAGCAGCGAACGACCAAACAATGAGCAGTTCTTC
-	TRBV29-1	many	TRBJ2-1	CTTRDSEHNEQFF	TGCACCACGCGGGACAGCGAACACAATGAGCAGTTCTTC
-	TRBV12-3/TRBV12-4	many	TRBJ2-2	CASSLGSGELFF	TGTGCCAGCAGTTTGGGGTCCGGGGAGCTGTTTTTT
-	TRBV18	many	TRBJ1-2	CASSPPSMGGYGYTF	TGTGCCAGCTCACCACCGTCGATGGGGGGCTATGGCTACACCTTC
TRBD1	TRBV15	many	TRBJ1-2	CATSRDGQEVYGYTF	TGTGCCACCAGCAGAGACGGACAGGAGGTCTATGGCTACACCTTC
TRBD2	TRBV4-1	many	TRBJ2-7	CASSPELAAAYEQYF	TGCGCCAGCAGCCCTGAGCTAGCGGCCGCCTACGAGCAGTACTTC
-	TRBV7-9	many	TRBJ2-1	CASSSAGIAYNEQFF	TGTGCCAGCAGCTCCGCCGGGATTGCATACAATGAGCAGTTCTTC
TRBD1	TRBV15	many	TRBJ2-7	CATSRDPRQGYEQYF	TGTGCCACCAGCAGAGATCCCAGACAGGGGTACGAGCAGTACTTC
-	TRBV15	-	TRBJ2-5	CATSKHLDRQAAETQYF	TGTGCCACCAGCAAACACCTCGACAGGCAGGCAGCAGAGACCCAGTACTTC
-	TRBV3-1	many	TRBJ2-1	CASSQDPPLAANNDEQFF	TGTGCCAGCAGCCAAGATCCTCCCTTAGCGGCCAACAACGATGAGCAGTTCTTC
TRBD2	TRBV30	many	TRBJ2-3	CAWTSGRGGDTQYF	TGTGCCTGGACTAGCGGGAGAGGAGGAGATACGCAGTATTTT
-	TRBV7-6	many	TRBJ2-1	CASSLDDGGWQFF	TGTGCCAGCAGCTTAGACGACGGCGGGTGGCAGTTCTTC
TRBD1	TRBV6-1	-	TRBJ2-1	CASSGGTGGGNDQLF	TGTGCCAGCAGCGGGGGGACAGGGGGTGGTAATGATCAGCTCTTC
-	TRBV15	many	TRBJ2-5	CATGAWGQETQYF	TGTGCCACCGGGGCCTGGGGCCAGGAGACCCAGTACTTC
TRBD2	TRBV28	many	TRBJ2-7	CASSSKPSGRSYEQYF	TGTGCCAGCAGTTCCAAACCTAGCGGGAGGAGCTACGAGCAGTACTTC
TRBD1	TRBV19	many	TRBJ2-7	CASRPSTGSSYEQYF	TGTGCCAGTAGGCCCTCGACAGGGAGTTCCTACGAGCAGTACTTC
TRBD1	TRBV28	many	TRBJ2-5	CASSLSTGGGETQYF	TGTGCCAGCAGTTTGTCTACAGGGGGCGGAGAGACCCAGTACTTC
-	TRBV7-9	many	TRBJ1-1	CASSPPQGSNTEAFF	TGTGCCAGCAGCCCCCCTCAGGGATCGAACACTGAAGCTTTCTTT
-	TRBV9	many	TRBJ2-1	CASSSLGAGMDEQFF	TGTGCCAGCAGCTCCCTGGGGGCAGGGATGGATGAGCAGTTCTTC
TRBD2	TRBV7-9	many	TRBJ2-1	CASFRFAGGSYNEQFF	TGTGCCAGCTTTCGATTCGCGGGAGGTTCCTACAATGAGCAGTTCTTC
-	TRBV7-9	many	TRBJ1-1	CASSLSGLDTEAFF	TGTGCCAGCAGCTTAAGCGGGTTGGACACTGAAGCTTTCTTT
TRBD2	TRBV6-2/TRBV6-3	many	TRBJ2-2	CASSEGGSTGELFF	TGTGCCAGCAGTGAGGGCGGGAGTACCGGGGAGCTGTTTTTT
TRBD2	TRBV5-1	medium-sized	TRBJ2-1	CASSLGASGNYNEQFF	TGCGCCAGCAGCTTGGGGGCTAGCGGGAACTACAATGAGCAGTTCTTC
TRBD1	TRBV6-4	many	TRBJ1-6	CASNPGQGGSPLHF	TGTGCCAGCAACCCGGGACAGGGTGGATCACCCCTCCACTTT
TRBD1	TRBV29-1	many	TRBJ2-3	CSVGDSPGGTDTQYF	TGCAGCGTGGGGGACAGTCCTGGAGGCACAGATACGCAGTATTTT
-	TRBV5-1	many	TRBJ2-1	CASSFGRRSERAFEQFF	TGCGCCAGCAGCTTTGGTAGGAGGAGCGAGAGGGCCTTTGAGCAGTTCTTC